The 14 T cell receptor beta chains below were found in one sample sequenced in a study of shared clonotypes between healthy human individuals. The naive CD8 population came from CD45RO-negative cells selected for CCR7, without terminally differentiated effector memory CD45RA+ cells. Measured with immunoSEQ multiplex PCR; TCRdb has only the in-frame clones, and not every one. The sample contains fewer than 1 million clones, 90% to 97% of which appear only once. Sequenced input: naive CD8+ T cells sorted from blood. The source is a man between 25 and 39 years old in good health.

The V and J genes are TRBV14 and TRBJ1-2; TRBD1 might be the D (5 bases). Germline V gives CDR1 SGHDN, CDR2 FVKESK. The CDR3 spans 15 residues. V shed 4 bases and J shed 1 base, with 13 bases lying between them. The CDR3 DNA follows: TGTGCCAGCAGCCCCCGGGACGGGTTTAACTATGGCTACACCTTC. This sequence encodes CASSPRDGFNYGYTF.

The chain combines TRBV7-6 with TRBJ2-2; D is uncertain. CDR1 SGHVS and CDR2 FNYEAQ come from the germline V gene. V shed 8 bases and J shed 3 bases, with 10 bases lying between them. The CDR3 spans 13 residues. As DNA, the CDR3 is TGTGCCAGCGGTTCAGGAGACACCGGGGAGCTGTTTTTT. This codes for CASGSGDTGELFF.

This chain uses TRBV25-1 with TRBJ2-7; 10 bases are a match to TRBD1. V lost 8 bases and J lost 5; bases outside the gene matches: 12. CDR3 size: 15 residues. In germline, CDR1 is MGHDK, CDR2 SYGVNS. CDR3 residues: CASGDGTGVYHEQYF. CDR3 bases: TGTGCCAGCGGGGACGGGACAGGGGTTTACCACGAGCAGTACTTC.

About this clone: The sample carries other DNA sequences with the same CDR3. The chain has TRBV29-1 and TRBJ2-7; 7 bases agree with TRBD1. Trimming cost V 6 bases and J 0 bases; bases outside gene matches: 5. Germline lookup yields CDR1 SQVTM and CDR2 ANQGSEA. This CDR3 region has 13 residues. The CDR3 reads CSVRDRVSYEQYF. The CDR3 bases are TGCAGCGTGCGTGACAGGGTCTCCTACGAGCAGTACTTC.

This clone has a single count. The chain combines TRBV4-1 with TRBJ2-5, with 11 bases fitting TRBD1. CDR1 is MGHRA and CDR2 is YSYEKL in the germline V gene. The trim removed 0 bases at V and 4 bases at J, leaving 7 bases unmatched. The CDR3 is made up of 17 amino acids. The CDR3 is CASSQERTGGLLETQYF. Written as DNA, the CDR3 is TGCGCCAGCAGCCAAGAACGGACAGGGGGCTTGTTAGAGACCCAGTACTTC.

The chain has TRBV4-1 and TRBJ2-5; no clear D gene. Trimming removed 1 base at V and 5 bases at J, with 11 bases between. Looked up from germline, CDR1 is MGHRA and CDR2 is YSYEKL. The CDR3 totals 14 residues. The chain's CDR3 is CASSQVVGRETQYF. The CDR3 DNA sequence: TGCGCCAGCAGCCAAGTAGTGGGAAGGGAGACCCAGTACTTC.

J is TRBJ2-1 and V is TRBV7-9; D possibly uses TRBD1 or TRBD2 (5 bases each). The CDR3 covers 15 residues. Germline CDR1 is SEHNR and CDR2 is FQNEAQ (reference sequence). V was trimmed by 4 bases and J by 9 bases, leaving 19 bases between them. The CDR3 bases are TGTGCCAGCAGCTCGGACAACTCCAGACGGGGTGAGCAGTTCTTC. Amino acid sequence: CASSSDNSRRGEQFF.

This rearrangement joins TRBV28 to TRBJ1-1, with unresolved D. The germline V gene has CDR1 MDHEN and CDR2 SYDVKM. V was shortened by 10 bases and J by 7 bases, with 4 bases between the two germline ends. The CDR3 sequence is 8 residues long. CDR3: CATREAFF. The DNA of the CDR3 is TGTGCCACCCGTGAAGCTTTCTTT.

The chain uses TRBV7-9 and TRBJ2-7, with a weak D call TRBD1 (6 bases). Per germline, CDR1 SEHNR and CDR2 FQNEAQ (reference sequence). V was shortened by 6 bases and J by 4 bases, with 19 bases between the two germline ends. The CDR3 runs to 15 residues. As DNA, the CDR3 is TGTGCCAGCAGTTCTCTCCGGCAGGGGATATACGAGCAGTACTTC. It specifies CASSSLRQGIYEQYF.

The CDR3: CASSPLGPGNEKLFF. CDR3 sequence (DNA): TGTGCCAGCTCACCATTGGGCCCTGGGAATGAAAAACTGTTTTTT. The chain combines TRBV18 with TRBJ1-4; D not certain. Germline values: CDR1 KGHSH, CDR2 LQKENI. This CDR3 is built from 15 residues. Trimming stripped 2 bases from V and 5 bases from J, with 12 bases between. The full variable domain, with the rest looked up from reference TRBV18 and TRBJ1-4, is NAGVMQNPRHLVRRRGQEARLRCSPMKGHSHVYWYRQLPEEGLKFMVYLQKENIIDESGMPKERFSAEFPKEGPSILRIQQVVRGDSAAYFCASSPLGPGNEKLFFGSGTQLSVL.

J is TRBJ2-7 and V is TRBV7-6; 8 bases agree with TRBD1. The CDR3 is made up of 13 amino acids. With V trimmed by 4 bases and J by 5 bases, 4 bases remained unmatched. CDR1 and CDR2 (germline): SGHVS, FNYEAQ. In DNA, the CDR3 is TGTGCCAGCAGCTCGACAGGGGTCGACGAGCAGTACTTC. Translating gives CASSSTGVDEQYF. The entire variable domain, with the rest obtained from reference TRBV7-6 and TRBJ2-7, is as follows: GAGVSQSPRYKVTKRGQDVALRCDPISGHVSLYWYRQALGQGPEFLTYFNYEAQQDKSGLPNDRFSAERPEGSISTLTIQRTEQRDSAMYRCASSSTGVDEQYFGPGTRLTVT.

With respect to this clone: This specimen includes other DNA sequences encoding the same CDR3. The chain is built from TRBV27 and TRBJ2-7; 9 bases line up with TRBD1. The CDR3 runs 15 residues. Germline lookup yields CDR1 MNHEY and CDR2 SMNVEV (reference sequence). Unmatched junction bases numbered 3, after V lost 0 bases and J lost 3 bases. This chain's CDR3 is CASSLSGQGSYEQYF. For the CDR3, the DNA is TGTGCCAGCAGTTTATCCGGACAGGGGAGCTACGAGCAGTACTTC.

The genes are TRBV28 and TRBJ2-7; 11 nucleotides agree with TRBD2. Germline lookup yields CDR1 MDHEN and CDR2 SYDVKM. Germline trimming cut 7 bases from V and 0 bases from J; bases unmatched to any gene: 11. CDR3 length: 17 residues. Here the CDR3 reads CASTDSGRARSSYEQYF. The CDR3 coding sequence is TGTGCCAGCACTGATAGCGGGAGGGCACGTAGCTCCTACGAGCAGTACTTC.

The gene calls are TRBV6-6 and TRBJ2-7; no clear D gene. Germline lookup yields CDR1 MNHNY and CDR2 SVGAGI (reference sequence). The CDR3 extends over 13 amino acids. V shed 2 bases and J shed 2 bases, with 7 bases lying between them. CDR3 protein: CASSYLETYEQYF. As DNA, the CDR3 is TGTGCCAGCAGTTACCTGGAGACCTACGAGCAGTACTTC.